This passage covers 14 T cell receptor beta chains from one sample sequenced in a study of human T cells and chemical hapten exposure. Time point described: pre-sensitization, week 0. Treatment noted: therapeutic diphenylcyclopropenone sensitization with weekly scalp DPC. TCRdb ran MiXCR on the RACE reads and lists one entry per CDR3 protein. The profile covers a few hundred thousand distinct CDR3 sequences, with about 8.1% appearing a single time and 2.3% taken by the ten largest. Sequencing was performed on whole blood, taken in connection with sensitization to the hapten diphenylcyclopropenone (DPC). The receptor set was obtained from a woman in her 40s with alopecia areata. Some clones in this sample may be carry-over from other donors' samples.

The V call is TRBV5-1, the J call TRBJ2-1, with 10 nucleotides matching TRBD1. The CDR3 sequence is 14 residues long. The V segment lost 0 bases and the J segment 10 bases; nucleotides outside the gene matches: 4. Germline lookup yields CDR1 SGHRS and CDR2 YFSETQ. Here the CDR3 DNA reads TGCGCCAGCAGCTTGGGACAGGGGGCTGAGGAGCAGTTCTTC. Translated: CASSLGQGAEEQFF.

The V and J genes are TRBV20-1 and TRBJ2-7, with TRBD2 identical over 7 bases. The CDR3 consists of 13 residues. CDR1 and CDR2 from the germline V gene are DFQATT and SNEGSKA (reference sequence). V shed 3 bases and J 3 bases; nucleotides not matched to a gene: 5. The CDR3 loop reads CSASFAGDYEQYF. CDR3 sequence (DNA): TGCAGTGCTAGCTTCGCGGGAGACTACGAGCAGTACTTC.

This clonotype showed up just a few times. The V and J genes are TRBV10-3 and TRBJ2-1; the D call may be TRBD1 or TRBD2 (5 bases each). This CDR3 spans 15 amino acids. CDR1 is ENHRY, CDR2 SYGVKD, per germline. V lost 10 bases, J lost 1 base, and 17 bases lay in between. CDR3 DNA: TGTGCCACGAGCTCCGCTGGGGGTTCCTACAATGAGCAGTTCTTC. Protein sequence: CATSSAGGSYNEQFF.

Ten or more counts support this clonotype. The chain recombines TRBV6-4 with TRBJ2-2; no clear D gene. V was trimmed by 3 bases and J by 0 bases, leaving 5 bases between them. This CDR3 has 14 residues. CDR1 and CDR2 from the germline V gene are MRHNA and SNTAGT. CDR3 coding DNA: TGTGCCAGCAGTGAAGCAACGAACACCGGGGAGCTGTTTTTT. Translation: CASSEATNTGELFF.

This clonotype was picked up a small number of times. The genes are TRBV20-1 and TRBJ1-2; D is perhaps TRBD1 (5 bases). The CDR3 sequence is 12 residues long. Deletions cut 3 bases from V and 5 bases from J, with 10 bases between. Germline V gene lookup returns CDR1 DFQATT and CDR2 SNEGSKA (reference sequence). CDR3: CSARTADYGYTF. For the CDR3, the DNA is TGCAGTGCTAGGACAGCCGATTATGGCTACACCTTC.

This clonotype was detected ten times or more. CDR3 bases: TGTGCCAGCCACACCGGGGTAGGGATGAACACTGAAGCTTTCTTT. It encodes CASHTGVGMNTEAFF. The chain links TRBV27 to TRBJ1-1, with D unresolved. Trimming took 8 bases from V and 0 from J, leaving 16 bases between them. The CDR3 covers 15 residues. Germline assignment: CDR1 MNHEY and CDR2 SMNVEV (reference sequence).

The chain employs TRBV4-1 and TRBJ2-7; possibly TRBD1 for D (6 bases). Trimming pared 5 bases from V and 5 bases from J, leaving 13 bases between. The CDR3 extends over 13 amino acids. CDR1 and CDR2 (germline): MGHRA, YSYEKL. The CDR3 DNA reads TGCGCCAGCAGCGATTACACAGGGAACGAGCAGTACTTC. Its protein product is CASSDYTGNEQYF.

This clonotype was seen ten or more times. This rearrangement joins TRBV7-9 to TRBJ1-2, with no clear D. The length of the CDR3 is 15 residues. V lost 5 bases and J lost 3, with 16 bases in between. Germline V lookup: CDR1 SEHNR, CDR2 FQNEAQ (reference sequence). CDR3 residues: CASSNRSAGHYGYTF. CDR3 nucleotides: TGTGCCAGCAGCAATAGAAGCGCGGGCCACTATGGCTACACCTTC. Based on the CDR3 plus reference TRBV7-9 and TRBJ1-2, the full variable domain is DTGVSQNPRHKITKRGQNVTFRCDPISEHNRLYWYRQTLGQGPEFLTYFQNEAQLEKSRLLSDRFSAERPKGSFSTLEIQRTEQGDSAMYLCASSNRSAGHYGYTFGSGTRLTVV.

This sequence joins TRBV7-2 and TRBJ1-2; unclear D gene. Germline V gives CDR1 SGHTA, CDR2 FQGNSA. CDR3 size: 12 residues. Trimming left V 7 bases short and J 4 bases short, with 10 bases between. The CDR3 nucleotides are TGTGCCAGCACCGCTGGGCTCTATGGCTACACCTTC. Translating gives CASTAGLYGYTF.

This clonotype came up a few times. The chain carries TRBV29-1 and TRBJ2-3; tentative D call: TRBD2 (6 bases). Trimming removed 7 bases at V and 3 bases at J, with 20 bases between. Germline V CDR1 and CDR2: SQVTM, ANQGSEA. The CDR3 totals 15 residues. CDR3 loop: CSAQLTGRVTDTQYF. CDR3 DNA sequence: TGCAGCGCCCAACTTACCGGGAGAGTGACAGATACGCAGTATTTT.

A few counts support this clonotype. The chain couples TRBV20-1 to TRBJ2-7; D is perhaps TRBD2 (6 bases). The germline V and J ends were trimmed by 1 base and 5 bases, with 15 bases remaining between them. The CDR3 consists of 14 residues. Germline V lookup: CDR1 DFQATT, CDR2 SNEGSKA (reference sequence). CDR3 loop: CSARVWRDGDEQYF. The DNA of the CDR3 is TGCAGTGCTAGAGTTTGGCGGGATGGGGACGAGCAGTACTTC.

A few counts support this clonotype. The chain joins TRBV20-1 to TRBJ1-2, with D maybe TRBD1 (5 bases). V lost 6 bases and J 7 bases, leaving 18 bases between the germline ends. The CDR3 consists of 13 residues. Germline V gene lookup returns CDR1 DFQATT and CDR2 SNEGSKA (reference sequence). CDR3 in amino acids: CSAPGPSLGGYTF. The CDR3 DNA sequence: TGCAGTGCCCCGGGACCCTCCCTGGGTGGCTACACCTTC.

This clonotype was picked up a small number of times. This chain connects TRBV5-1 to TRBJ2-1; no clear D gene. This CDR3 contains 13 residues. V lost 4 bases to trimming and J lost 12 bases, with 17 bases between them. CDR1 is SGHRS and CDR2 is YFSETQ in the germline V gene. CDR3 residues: CASSVPGQLVQFF. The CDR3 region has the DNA TGCGCCAGCAGCGTCCCGGGCCAGTTGGTGCAGTTCTTC.

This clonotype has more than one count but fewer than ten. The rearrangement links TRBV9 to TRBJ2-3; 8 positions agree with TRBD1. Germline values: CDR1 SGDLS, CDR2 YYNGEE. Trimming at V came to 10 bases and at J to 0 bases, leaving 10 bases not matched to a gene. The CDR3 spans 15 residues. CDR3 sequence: CARTRTGRSTDTQYF. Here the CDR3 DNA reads TGTGCCCGAACTCGGACAGGGAGGAGCACAGATACGCAGTATTTT.